This TCR beta chain was captured by sequencing in a study of blood T cell repertoires in COVID-19 (dated by TCRdb to 2018 to 2021). The study in broad terms: Samples from collaborators originated in the United States, Italy and Spain and spanned both the acute and convalescent phases of COVID-19. Nearly every sample came with metadata listing a de-identified subject ID, COVID-19 status, age in years and sex. The repertoires were released in a freely available public database intended as a resource for research on the immune response to SARS-CoV-2. The material from the prospective study consisted of cDNA or gDNA derived from T cells, B-cell-depleted T cells, or PBMCs. The dataset comprised deeply sampled blood TCRbeta repertoires from subjects exposed to, actively infected with, or recovered from COVID-19. Samples were obtained from the ongoing ImmuneRACE study (first 160 participants) and from roughly 1,300 subjects provided by 6 global collaborators. HLA class I and class II types, where available, came from metadata supplied by the sample provider rather than from assay-based typing. What the work shows at the level of the full study, not this receptor alone: Clinical and demographic metadata were provided uncurated, with the amount varying by source and participant.

On this clone itself: Its binding antigen is unknown. Base qualities are missing; no much larger clone stands one base away.

For this chain, trimming is 4 bases at the V end and 5 bases at the J end, and the number of junction bases without a gene match is 6. The CDR3 sequence holds 15 residues, the cysteine and phenylalanine included. The sequence is cut down to CDR3 DNA, 45 bases in frame from base 1. From the germline V gene, CDR1 is LGHNA and CDR2 is YNFKEQ. TCRbeta CDR3 regions were amplified from genomic DNA using the immunoSEQ Assay, a bias-controlled multiplex PCR. In the source study's methods: Nucleated cell counts per sample were estimated from amplification of reference gene primers within the assay. Sequence reads were collapsed and filtered to measure the absolute abundance of every unique TCRbeta CDR3 rearrangement. For each sample, productive Simpson clonality was calculated by taking the square root of Simpson's diversity index across productive rearrangements. The immuneACCESS repertoire file appears here via TCRdb, limited to in-frame rearrangements. These files lack a portion of the clones; in checked studies, under half of the deficit traces to unresolved V genes, and the cause of the others is not known. Clonal size and the V and J genes are those of that table, whereas D and trimming came from the DNA. The sample records 300,000 to 450,000 clones, 70% to 90% of which are singletons. About 2% of the sample lies in the top ten.

In Seattle, one collaborating source enrolled patients while the infection was active and tracked those patients longitudinally over the course of disease. Each collaborating institution followed its own protocols to collect whole blood in K2EDTA tubes. For TCRbeta analysis, collaborators shipped samples as frozen whole blood, isolated PBMCs, or DNA extracted from either of those sample types. This clonotype originated in a woman in her fifties or sixties with COVID-19, enrolled during active disease. Sequencing was carried out using peripheral blood. This chain is built from TRBV4-2 and TRBJ2-2; 8 central bases correspond to TRBD2. In nucleotides, the sequence is TGTGCCAGCAGCCGATCGGGGGGGCGGACCGGGGAGCTGTTTTTT. This is translated as CASSRSGGRTGELFF.